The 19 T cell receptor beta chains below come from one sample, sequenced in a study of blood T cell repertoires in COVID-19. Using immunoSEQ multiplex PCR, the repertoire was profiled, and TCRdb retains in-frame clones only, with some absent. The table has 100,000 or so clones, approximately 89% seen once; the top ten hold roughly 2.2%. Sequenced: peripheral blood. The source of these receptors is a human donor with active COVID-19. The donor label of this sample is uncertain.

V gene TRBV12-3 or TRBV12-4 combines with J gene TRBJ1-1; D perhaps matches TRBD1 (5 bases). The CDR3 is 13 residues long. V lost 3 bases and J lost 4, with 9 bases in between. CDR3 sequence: CASSFGGVTEAFF. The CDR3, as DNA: TGTGCCAGCAGTTTTGGGGGGGTCACTGAAGCTTTCTTT.

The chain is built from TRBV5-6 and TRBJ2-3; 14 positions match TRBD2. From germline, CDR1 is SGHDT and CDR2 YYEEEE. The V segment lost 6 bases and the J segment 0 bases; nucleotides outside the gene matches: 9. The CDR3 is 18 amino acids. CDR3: CASTGPGLAGASTDTQYF. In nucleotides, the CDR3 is TGTGCCAGCACCGGACCGGGACTAGCGGGGGCTAGCACAGATACGCAGTATTTT.

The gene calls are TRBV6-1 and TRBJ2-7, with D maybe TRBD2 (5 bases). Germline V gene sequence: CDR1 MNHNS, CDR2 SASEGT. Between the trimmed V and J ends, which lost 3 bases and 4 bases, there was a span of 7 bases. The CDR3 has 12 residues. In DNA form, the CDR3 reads TGTGCCAGCAGTGAGCGAGGGTACGAGCAGTACTTC. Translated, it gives CASSERGYEQYF.

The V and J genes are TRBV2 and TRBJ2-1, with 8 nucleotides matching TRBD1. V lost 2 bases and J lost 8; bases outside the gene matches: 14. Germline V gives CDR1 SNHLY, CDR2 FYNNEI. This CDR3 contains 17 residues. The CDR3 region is CASSEPGDRLQYDEQFF. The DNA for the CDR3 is TGTGCCAGCAGTGAACCTGGGGACAGGCTACAATATGATGAGCAGTTCTTC.

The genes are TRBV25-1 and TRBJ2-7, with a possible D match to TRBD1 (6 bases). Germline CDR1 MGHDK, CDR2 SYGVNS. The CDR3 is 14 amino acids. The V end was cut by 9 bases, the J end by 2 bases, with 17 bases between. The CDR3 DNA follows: TGTGCCAGTGGTTCAGGGGTTCTTACCTACGAGCAGTACTTC. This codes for CASGSGVLTYEQYF.

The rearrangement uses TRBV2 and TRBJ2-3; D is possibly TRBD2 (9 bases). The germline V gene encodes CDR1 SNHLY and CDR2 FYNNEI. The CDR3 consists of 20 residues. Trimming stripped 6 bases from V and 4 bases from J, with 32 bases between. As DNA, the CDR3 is TGTGCCAGCAGAGGCAGACAGGGGCCCGGCGGTAGCGGGGGTGCAGATACGCAGTATTTT. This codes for CASRGRQGPGGSGGADTQYF.

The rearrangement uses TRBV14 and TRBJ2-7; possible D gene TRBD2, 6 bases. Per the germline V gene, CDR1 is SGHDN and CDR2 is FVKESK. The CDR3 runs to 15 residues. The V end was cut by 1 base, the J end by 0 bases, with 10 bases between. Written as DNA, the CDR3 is TGTGCCAGCAGCCAAGTCACCGGGGGCTCCTACGAGCAGTACTTC. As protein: CASSQVTGGSYEQYF.

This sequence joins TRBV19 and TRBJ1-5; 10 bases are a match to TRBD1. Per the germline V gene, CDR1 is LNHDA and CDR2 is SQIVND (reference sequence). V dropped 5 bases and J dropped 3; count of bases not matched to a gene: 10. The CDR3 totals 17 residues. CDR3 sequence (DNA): TGTGCCAGTAGTCTCACCGGGACAGGGGTGGACAATCAGCCCCAGCATTTT. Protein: CASSLTGTGVDNQPQHF.

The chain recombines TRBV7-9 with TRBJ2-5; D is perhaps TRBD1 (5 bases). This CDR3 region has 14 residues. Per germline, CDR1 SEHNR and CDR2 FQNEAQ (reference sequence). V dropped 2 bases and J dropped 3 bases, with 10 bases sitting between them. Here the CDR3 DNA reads TGTGCCAGCAGCTTACAAGGGGCGGAAGAGACCCAGTACTTC. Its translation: CASSLQGAEETQYF.

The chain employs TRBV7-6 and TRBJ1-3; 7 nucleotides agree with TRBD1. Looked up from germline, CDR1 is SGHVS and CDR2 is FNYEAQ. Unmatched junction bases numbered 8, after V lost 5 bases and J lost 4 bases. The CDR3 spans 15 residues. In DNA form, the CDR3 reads TGTGCCAGCAGCGACATTGCAGGGGGAGGAAACACCATATATTTT. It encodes CASSDIAGGGNTIYF.

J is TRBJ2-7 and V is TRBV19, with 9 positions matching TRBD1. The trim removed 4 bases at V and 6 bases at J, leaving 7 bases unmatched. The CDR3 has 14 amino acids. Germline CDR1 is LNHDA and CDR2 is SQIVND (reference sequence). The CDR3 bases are TGTGCCAGTAGTACCGACAGGGGGTCGCGCGAGCAGTACTTC. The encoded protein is CASSTDRGSREQYF.

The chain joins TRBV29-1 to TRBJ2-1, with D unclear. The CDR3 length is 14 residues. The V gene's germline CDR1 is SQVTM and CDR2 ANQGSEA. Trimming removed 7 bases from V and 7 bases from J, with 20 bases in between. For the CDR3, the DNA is TGCAGCGCTTTAGGCTCGGATGCTAGGAATGAGCAGTTCTTC. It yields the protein CSALGSDARNEQFF.

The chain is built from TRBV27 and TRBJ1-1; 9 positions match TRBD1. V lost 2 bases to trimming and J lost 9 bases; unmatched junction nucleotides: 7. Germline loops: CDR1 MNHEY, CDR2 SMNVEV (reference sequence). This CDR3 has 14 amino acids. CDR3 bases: TGTGCCAGCAGTTTAAGGGGGACAGGGCCAAAAGCTTTCTTT. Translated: CASSLRGTGPKAFF.

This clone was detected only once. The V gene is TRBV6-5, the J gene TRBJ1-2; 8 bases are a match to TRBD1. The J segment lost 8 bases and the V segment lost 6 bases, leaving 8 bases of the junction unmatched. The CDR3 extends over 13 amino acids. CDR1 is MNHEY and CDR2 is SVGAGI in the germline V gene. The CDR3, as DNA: TGTGCCAGCAGCACAGGGGGATCGGGAGGCTACACCTTC. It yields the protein CASSTGGSGGYTF.

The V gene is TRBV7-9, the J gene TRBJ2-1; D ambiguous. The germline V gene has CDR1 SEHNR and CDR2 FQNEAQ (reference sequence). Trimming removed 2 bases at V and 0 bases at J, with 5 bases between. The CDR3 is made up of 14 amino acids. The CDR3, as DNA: TGTGCCAGCAGCTTAACGAGCTCCTACAATGAGCAGTTCTTC. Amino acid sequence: CASSLTSSYNEQFF.

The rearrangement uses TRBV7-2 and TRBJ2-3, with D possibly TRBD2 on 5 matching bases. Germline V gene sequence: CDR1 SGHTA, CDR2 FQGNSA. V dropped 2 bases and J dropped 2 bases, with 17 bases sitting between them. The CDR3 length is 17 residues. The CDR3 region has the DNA TGTGCCAGCAGCTTATACTCCGGGCGGGCTAACACAGATACGCAGTATTTT. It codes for CASSLYSGRANTDTQYF. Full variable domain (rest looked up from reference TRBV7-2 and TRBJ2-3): GAGVSQSPSNKVTEKGKDVELRCDPISGHTALYWYRQSLGQGLEFLIYFQGNSAPDKSGLPSDRFSAERTGGSVSTLTIQRTQQEDSAVYLCASSLYSGRANTDTQYFGPGTRLTVL.

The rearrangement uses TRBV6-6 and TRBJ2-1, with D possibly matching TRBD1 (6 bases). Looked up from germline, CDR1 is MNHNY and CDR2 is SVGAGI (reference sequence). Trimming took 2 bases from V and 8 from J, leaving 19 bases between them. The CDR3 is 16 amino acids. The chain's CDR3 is CASSYGGRDRGDEQFF. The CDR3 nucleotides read TGTGCCAGCAGTTACGGGGGCAGGGACCGAGGAGATGAGCAGTTCTTC.

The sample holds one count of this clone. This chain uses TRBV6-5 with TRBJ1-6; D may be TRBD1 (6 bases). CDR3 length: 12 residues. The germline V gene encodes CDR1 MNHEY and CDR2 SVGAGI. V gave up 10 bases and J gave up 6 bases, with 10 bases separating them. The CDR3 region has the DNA TGTGCCACCCGACAGGCTAATTCACCCCTCCACTTT. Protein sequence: CATRQANSPLHF.

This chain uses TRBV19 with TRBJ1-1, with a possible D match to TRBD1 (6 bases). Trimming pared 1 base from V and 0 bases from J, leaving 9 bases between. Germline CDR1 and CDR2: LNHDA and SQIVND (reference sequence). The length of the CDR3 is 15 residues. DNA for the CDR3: TGTGCCAGTAGTATAGGTCAGGGGCTGAACACTGAAGCTTTCTTT. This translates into CASSIGQGLNTEAFF.